This TCR beta chain was recovered during a study of blood T cell repertoires in COVID-19. Study as a whole: Collection of acute and convalescent COVID-19 samples took place in the United States, Italy and Spain.

The data were produced by immunoSEQ multiplex PCR, yet TCRdb's version contains in-frame clones alone and is incomplete. The sample lists approximately 46,000 clones, 75% to 85% occurring once. The V and J ends lost 11 bases and 7 bases, in that order; junction bases with no gene match: 11. CDR1 and CDR2 from the germline V gene are ENHRY and SYGVKD. This CDR3 is built from 14 residues. Sample: peripheral blood. This chain links TRBV10-3 with TRBJ2-3; TRBD2 agrees at 11 bases. The receptor's source is a woman aged 55 to 70 with acute or convalescent COVID-19. The CDR3 nucleotides are TGTGCCGCCAAGACTAGCGGGATTTCAAATACGCAGTATTTT. Residues: CAAKTSGISNTQYF.